These T cell receptor beta chains were read from a single sample in a study of blood T cell repertoires in COVID-19. The table came from immunoSEQ multiplex PCR; TCRdb's copy has only in-frame clones and leaves some out. The sample has some 200,000 clones; about 75% are singletons. Sequenced sample: peripheral blood. The source of these receptors is a woman aged 45-60 years with active or convalescent COVID-19. Each CDR3 is given with its conserved first and last residue. D genes are given only for firm matches. The size field is filled for only some rows; it gives once, few, many or a size class.

d_gene	v_gene	abundance	j_gene	CDR3aa	CDR3nt
TRBD1	TRBV4-2	few	TRBJ1-1	CASSQDRRGPGTEAFF	TGTGCCAGCAGCCAAGATCGGAGGGGGCCGGGCACTGAAGCTTTCTTT
NA	TRBV2	few	TRBJ1-4	CASSGLRTNEKLFF	TGTGCCAGCAGTGGCCTGAGGACTAATGAAAAACTGTTTTTT
NA	TRBV4-2	few	TRBJ1-2	CASSQVGGAWGYTF	TGTGCCAGCAGCCAAGTTGGGGGGGCGTGGGGCTACACCTTC
NA	TRBV28	few	TRBJ1-2	CASSFRDRNYGYTF	TGTGCCAGCAGCTTCAGGGATCGGAACTATGGCTACACCTTC
NA	TRBV19	few	TRBJ1-2	CASRNTAGTNYGYTF	TGTGCCAGTAGGAACACAGCAGGGACTAACTATGGCTACACCTTC
NA	TRBV19	NA	TRBJ1-5	CASSIPQGGQPQHF	TGTGCCAGTAGTATCCCGCAGGGAGGGCAGCCCCAGCATTTT
NA	TRBV6-6	many	TRBJ1-3	CASRDGGTGNTIYF	TGTGCCAGCAGGGATGGGGGGACTGGAAACACCATATATTTT
TRBD1	TRBV18	NA	TRBJ2-4	CASSPPGQGTLKNIQYF	TGTGCCAGCTCACCACCGGGACAGGGGACTCTCAAAAACATTCAGTACTTC
NA	TRBV12-3/TRBV12-4	NA	TRBJ2-5	CASSLYLETQYF	TGTGCCAGCAGTTTATATCTGGAGACCCAGTACTTC
NA	TRBV4-2	NA	TRBJ1-6	CASSQGFRPNSPLHF	TGTGCCAGCAGCCAAGGATTCAGGCCGAATTCACCCCTCCACTTT
TRBD1	TRBV5-5	NA	TRBJ2-5	CASSPGTVPRETQYF	TGTGCCAGCAGCCCCGGGACAGTCCCCCGAGAGACCCAGTACTTC
NA	TRBV29-1	NA	TRBJ2-1	CSVEAPGVYNEQFF	TGCAGCGTTGAAGCCCCCGGGGTTTACAATGAGCAGTTCTTC
NA	TRBV18	NA	TRBJ2-7	CASSPATEQYF	TGTGCCAGCTCACCAGCTACTGAGCAGTACTTC
NA	TRBV4-2	NA	TRBJ1-2	CASSPRQEINYGYTF	TGTGCCAGCAGCCCCCGACAGGAGATAAACTATGGCTACACCTTC
NA	TRBV5-8	NA	TRBJ2-5	CASSSGLLYQETQYF	TGTGCCAGCAGCTCGGGACTCCTGTACCAAGAGACCCAGTACTTC
NA	TRBV14	NA	TRBJ1-5	CASSQAVEGALDQPQHF	TGTGCCAGCAGCCAAGCAGTGGAGGGAGCCCTAGATCAGCCCCAGCATTTT
NA	TRBV11-2	few	TRBJ1-1	CASSLEANTEAFF	TGTGCCAGCAGCTTAGAAGCTAACACTGAAGCTTTCTTT
NA	TRBV6-5	few	TRBJ2-7	CASSSRQAGGYEQYF	TGTGCCAGCAGTTCCCGACAGGCTGGCGGCTACGAGCAGTACTTC
NA	TRBV4-3	once	TRBJ2-2	CASSQEWAATGELFF	TGCGCCAGCAGCCAAGAGTGGGCAGCAACCGGGGAGCTGTTTTTT
NA	TRBV6-6	NA	TRBJ1-4	CASSYGGSNEKLFF	TGTGCCAGCAGTTACGGTGGGAGTAATGAAAAACTGTTTTTT
NA	TRBV7-8	NA	TRBJ1-2	CASSSQRQVDWTF	TGTGCCAGCAGCTCCCAACGACAGGTGGATTGGACCTTC
TRBD2	TRBV30	NA	TRBJ2-3	CAWSVRGGGPDTQYF	TGTGCCTGGAGTGTACGGGGCGGGGGGCCTGATACGCAGTATTTT
TRBD2	TRBV6-2/TRBV6-3	NA	TRBJ2-7	CASSYPASGRPYEQYF	TGTGCCAGCAGTTACCCGGCTAGCGGGAGGCCTTACGAGCAGTACTTC
NA	TRBV27	few	TRBJ1-1	CASSLEGGTEAFF	TGTGCCAGCAGTTTGGAGGGCGGCACTGAAGCTTTCTTT
NA	TRBV28	few	TRBJ2-3	CASSRRGRRTDTQYF	TGTGCCAGCAGTCGCCGGGGGAGGCGTACAGATACGCAGTATTTT
TRBD1	TRBV29-1	NA	TRBJ1-1	CSGTTTGGTTEAFF	TGCAGCGGAACCACGACAGGGGGCACCACTGAAGCTTTCTTT
NA	TRBV30	NA	TRBJ2-2	CAWSLALGSDTGELFF	TGTGCCTGGAGCCTAGCGTTGGGATCAGACACCGGGGAGCTGTTTTTT
NA	TRBV27	NA	TRBJ1-5	CASSLGGLDQPQHF	TGTGCCAGCAGTTTAGGGGGCCTTGATCAGCCCCAGCATTTT
TRBD1	TRBV29-1	NA	TRBJ1-1	CSVERSTGYGVKAFF	TGCAGCGTTGAACGCTCGACAGGGTACGGGGTGAAAGCTTTCTTT
TRBD1	TRBV30	NA	TRBJ2-5	CAWRGRDRGQETQYF	TGTGCCTGGAGGGGGAGGGACAGGGGTCAAGAGACCCAGTACTTC
NA	TRBV9	NA	TRBJ2-7	CASSPTAGARISEQYF	TGTGCCAGCAGCCCGACGGCGGGGGCGCGAATCTCCGAGCAGTACTTC
NA	TRBV18	NA	TRBJ1-4	CASSPRTATNEKLFF	TGTGCCAGCTCACCCAGGACAGCAACTAATGAAAAACTGTTTTTT
TRBD1	TRBV18	NA	TRBJ2-2	CASSPPGQGNTGELFF	TGTGCCAGCTCACCACCCGGACAGGGTAACACCGGGGAGCTGTTTTTT
TRBD2	TRBV7-9	NA	TRBJ2-1	CASSLGGTSGRNEQFF	TGTGCCAGCAGCTTAGGGGGGACTAGCGGGAGGAATGAGCAGTTCTTC
NA	TRBV5-1	many	TRBJ2-5	CASSFQETQYF	TGCGCCAGCAGCTTTCAGGAGACCCAGTACTTC
TRBD1	TRBV30	NA	TRBJ1-1	CAWRGQGLNTEAFF	TGTGCCTGGAGGGGACAGGGGCTGAACACTGAAGCTTTCTTT
TRBD2	TRBV10-3	NA	TRBJ2-3	CAISEGGLAGSDTQYF	TGTGCCATCAGTGAGGGGGGACTAGCGGGATCGGATACGCAGTATTTT
TRBD1	TRBV6-2/TRBV6-3	NA	TRBJ1-2	CASSRGQANYGYTF	TGTGCCAGCAGCCGGGGACAGGCTAACTATGGCTACACCTTC
TRBD2	TRBV7-2	NA	TRBJ2-7	CASSSTSGRTEQYF	TGTGCCAGCAGCTCAACTAGCGGGAGGACCGAGCAGTACTTC
TRBD1	TRBV7-2	few	TRBJ1-2	CASSLMTGFILNYGYTF	TGTGCCAGCAGCCTCATGACAGGGTTCATCCTTAACTATGGCTACACCTTC
TRBD1	TRBV28	NA	TRBJ1-1	CASSVTGGSNTEAFF	TGTGCCAGCAGCGTAACAGGGGGCTCGAACACTGAAGCTTTCTTT
NA	TRBV3-1/TRBV3-2	NA	TRBJ2-3	CASSQDLGGGRDTQYF	TGTGCCAGCAGCCAAGATCTAGGCGGGGGCAGGGATACGCAGTATTTT
NA	TRBV10-3	once	TRBJ2-1	CAISDSPYNEQFF	TGTGCCATCAGTGATTCTCCTTACAATGAGCAGTTCTTC
TRBD2	TRBV3-1/TRBV3-2	NA	TRBJ2-1	CASSQDTLARGVYNEQFF	TGTGCCAGCAGCCAAGACACCTTAGCTCGGGGGGTTTACAATGAGCAGTTCTTC
TRBD1	TRBV4-1	NA	TRBJ2-7	CASSEGTGGISSYEQYF	TGCGCCAGCAGCGAGGGGACAGGGGGTATTAGTTCCTACGAGCAGTACTTC
TRBD1	TRBV5-1	NA	TRBJ1-2	CASSSGTGTANYGYTF	TGCGCCAGCAGCTCCGGGACAGGGACAGCTAACTATGGCTACACCTTC
NA	TRBV7-8	NA	TRBJ2-7	CASRKDLGVSEQYF	TGTGCCAGCAGGAAGGACCTCGGGGTAAGCGAGCAGTACTTC
TRBD1	TRBV29-1	NA	TRBJ1-2	CSVYQGQGYGYTF	TGCAGCGTTTACCAGGGACAGGGTTATGGCTACACCTTC
NA	TRBV19	NA	TRBJ1-5	CASSIGGGVPSNQPQHF	TGTGCCAGTAGTATTGGGGGGGGCGTCCCTAGCAATCAGCCCCAGCATTTT
NA	TRBV30	NA	TRBJ1-1	CAWSVPGRLMNTEAFF	TGTGCCTGGAGTGTACCTGGCAGGCTCATGAACACTGAAGCTTTCTTT
NA	TRBV9	NA	TRBJ1-3	CASSLEGRGVTSGNTIYF	TGTGCCAGCAGCTTGGAGGGTAGAGGGGTAACCTCTGGAAACACCATATATTTT
NA	TRBV7-2	NA	TRBJ1-6	CASSLGLSSYNSPLHF	TGTGCCAGCAGCTTAGGACTCAGCTCCTATAATTCACCCCTCCACTTT
NA	TRBV5-3	NA	TRBJ1-5	CARSFVPERFPSNQPQHF	TGTGCCAGAAGCTTCGTTCCAGAAAGATTCCCTAGCAATCAGCCCCAGCATTTT
NA	TRBV5-1	NA	TRBJ2-2	CASGGEVTGELFF	TGCGCCAGCGGAGGGGAGGTCACCGGGGAGCTGTTTTTT
NA	TRBV2	once	TRBJ1-4	CASRRTATNEKLFF	TGTGCCAGCAGGAGGACAGCGACTAATGAAAAACTGTTTTTT